This T cell receptor (beta chain) was sequenced for a study of molecular identifiers for immune sequencing clone quantification. TCRdb called the PCR reads again in MiXCR, with one record for every CDR3 protein. The sample carries nearly 55,000 distinct CDR3 sequences, 35% to 40% recorded once. The CDR3 length is 15 residues. Looked up from germline, CDR1 is MDHEN and CDR2 is SYDVKM. The study's findings and limits: Barcode collisions between identical TCR molecules could shrink estimates of highly expanded clone sizes.

Note on this clonotype: Its target is unknown. This clone may be a read error of a much larger clone one base away.

Material for sequencing was naive CD8+ T cells from blood, with Jurkat cell RNA spiked in. The subset is: FACS-sorted CD8+CD4-CCR7+CD45RA+ naive T cells. This receptor was identified in a human donor in good health. Some libraries in this study had Jurkat cell RNA spiked in. The chain couples TRBV28 to TRBJ1-1; D ambiguous. The CDR3 coding sequence is TGTGCCGGCAGTTTTCCGGTCCTAGGCAACACTGAAGCTTTCTTT. Residues: CAGSFPVLGNTEAFF.